A single sample gave rise to the 19 T cell receptor beta chains below, sequenced in a study of HIV-infected patients and healthy controls. The repertoire came from unfractionated whole blood and reflected all unsorted peripheral T cells. Reverse transcription used 450 to 650 ng RNA and constant-region primers for alpha and beta. Separate chain-specific third strand synthesis with multiplexing indices produced the alpha and beta libraries. TCRdb reprocessed the 5' RACE reads with MiXCR, giving one entry per CDR3 protein. The sample lists 5,000 to 7,000 distinct CDR3 sequences, roughly 11% occurring once. Sequencing was performed on blood, taken before antiretroviral therapy. These receptor sequences come from an adult with HIV infection.

Ten or more counts support this clonotype. V is TRBV19 and J is TRBJ2-2, with TRBD2 identical over 8 bases. Germline values: CDR1 LNHDA, CDR2 SQIVND (reference sequence). The CDR3 runs to 22 residues. Trimming at V came to 5 bases and at J to 1 base, leaving 24 bases not matched to a gene. CDR3 nucleotides: TGTGCCAGTAGTCCTCTATGGCCGTTCCCCTATCCCACTAGCGGGAACACCGGGGAGCTGTTTTTT. Its protein product is CASSPLWPFPYPTSGNTGELFF. The full variable domain, rest sourced from reference TRBV19 and TRBJ2-2, is DGGITQSPKYLFRKEGQNVTLSCEQNLNHDAMYWYRQDPGQGLRLIYYSQIVNDFQKGDIAEGYSVSREKKESFPLTVTSAQKNPTAFYLCASSPLWPFPYPTSGNTGELFFGEGSRLTVL.

The V call is TRBV12-3 or TRBV12-4, the J call TRBJ2-1; TRBD2 is a possible D gene (6 bases). This CDR3 region has 16 residues. Trimming removed 5 bases from V and 0 bases from J, with 14 bases in between. CDR3 amino acids: CASSLLAGISYNEQFF. The CDR3 bases are TGTGCCAGCAGTCTTTTGGCGGGGATCTCCTACAATGAGCAGTTCTTC.

This clonotype rates as medium-sized (0.01 to 0.1%). This rearrangement joins TRBV29-1 to TRBJ2-1; maybe TRBD2 (5 bases). Between the trimmed V and J ends, which lost 0 bases and 9 bases, there was a span of 15 bases. This CDR3 spans 14 amino acids. Germline CDR1 SQVTM, CDR2 ANQGSEA. CDR3 residues: CSVEDPGGYAEQFF. CDR3 coding DNA: TGCAGCGTTGAAGATCCCGGCGGGTACGCTGAGCAGTTCTTC.

This clonotype is judged medium-sized. The chain combines TRBV20-1 with TRBJ2-3; TRBD2 matches at 9 bases. Germline CDR1 DFQATT, CDR2 SNEGSKA (reference sequence). The junction had 4 bases not matched to a gene; V was cut back by 6 bases and J by 3 bases. The CDR3 consists of 13 residues. CDR3 DNA sequence: TGCAGTGCGGGTAGCGGGAGTACAGATACGCAGTATTTT. This sequence encodes CSAGSGSTDTQYF.

This clonotype was found many times. The J gene is TRBJ1-2, the V gene TRBV28, with 11 bases identical to TRBD1. Germline lookup yields CDR1 MDHEN and CDR2 SYDVKM. V trimming: 2 bases; J trimming: 4 bases; junction bases outside the gene matches: 3. This CDR3 has 15 amino acids. The DNA of the CDR3 is TGTGCCAGCAGTTTAGGGGACAGGGGGTTCTATGGCTACACCTTC. This gives the protein CASSLGDRGFYGYTF.

This clonotype is categorized as medium-sized. The DNA of the CDR3 is TGTGCCAGCAGCCAACACGGTAGCACAGATACGCAGTATTTT. Protein sequence: CASSQHGSTDTQYF. The J gene is TRBJ2-3, the V gene TRBV3-1; unclear D gene. Trimming shortened V by 2 bases and J by 0 bases, and 6 bases separated the two germline ends. Germline lookup yields CDR1 LGHDT and CDR2 YNNKEL (reference sequence). This CDR3 has 14 residues.

By sample fraction, this clonotype is medium-sized. The rearrangement uses TRBV20-1 and TRBJ2-5, with D perhaps TRBD1 or TRBD2 (5 bases each). The CDR3 is 14 amino acids. Trimming stripped 4 bases from V and 5 bases from J, with 17 bases between. Looked up from germline, CDR1 is DFQATT and CDR2 is SNEGSKA (reference sequence). As DNA, the CDR3 is TGCAGTGCTAACCCAGAGGGACGCGTGGAGACCCAGTACTTC. Residues: CSANPEGRVETQYF.

This clonotype is medium-sized in the sample. The V call is TRBV6-5, the J call TRBJ1-1; D gene ambiguous. CDR3 length: 11 residues. V was clipped by 6 bases and J by 5 bases, with 7 bases between them. Germline lookup yields CDR1 MNHEY and CDR2 SVGAGI. The CDR3 loop is CASRMSTEAFF. CDR3 DNA: TGTGCCAGCAGGATGAGTACTGAAGCTTTCTTT.

This clonotype has just a few counts. J is TRBJ2-1 and V is TRBV12-3 or TRBV12-4; 10 nucleotides line up with TRBD2. Losses at the gene ends were 4 bases for V and 16 bases for J; bases not matched to a gene: 10. CDR3 length equals 13 residues. The chain's CDR3 is CASSSLAGLTRFF. The CDR3 DNA follows: TGTGCCAGCAGTTCACTAGCGGGATTAACTCGTTTCTTC.

Here the CDR3 reads CASSESALVRAKAFF. The CDR3 nucleotides are TGTGCCAGCAGTGAATCGGCCCTTGTGCGGGCGAAAGCTTTCTTT. V gene TRBV25-1 combines with J gene TRBJ1-1, with unresolved D. V was pared by 1 base and J by 9 bases, with 18 bases between. Germline V gene lookup returns CDR1 MGHDK and CDR2 SYGVNS. The CDR3 is made up of 15 amino acids.

Many counts were recorded for this clonotype. The chain combines TRBV19 with TRBJ1-5; 7 nucleotides match TRBD1. The ends lost 3 bases at V and 1 base at J; junction bases unmatched: 3. The CDR3 contains 15 residues. In germline, CDR1 is LNHDA, CDR2 SQIVND (reference sequence). The CDR3 here is CASSIRGGSNQPQHF. CDR3 bases: TGTGCCAGTAGTATTCGAGGGGGCAGCAATCAGCCCCAGCATTTT.

This clonotype is judged medium-sized. This rearrangement joins TRBV20-1 to TRBJ2-3, with 8 nucleotides matching TRBD2. The J segment lost 5 bases and the V segment lost 2 bases, leaving 18 bases of the junction unmatched. This CDR3 region has 18 residues. Looked up from germline, CDR1 is DFQATT and CDR2 is SNEGSKA (reference sequence). Written as DNA, the CDR3 is TGCAGTGCTAGAAACCCCGGGTATGAGCGGGAGTTGAGAGATACGCAGTATTTT. Its protein is CSARNPGYERELRDTQYF.

This clonotype was counted many times. The V gene is TRBV28, the J gene TRBJ2-7; 8 nucleotides line up with TRBD1. Germline CDR1 MDHEN, CDR2 SYDVKM. The CDR3 is 14 amino acids. Trimming took 5 bases from V and 1 from J; bases not matched to a gene: 4. CDR3 DNA: TGTGCCAGCAGTCCGCAGGGGGCTTCCTACGAGCAGTACTTC. Translated: CASSPQGASYEQYF.

The V and J genes are TRBV7-8 and TRBJ2-3; no reliable D call. Trimming removed 3 bases at V and 0 bases at J, with 13 bases between. The length of the CDR3 is 16 residues. Germline-derived CDR1 and CDR2 are SGHVS and FQNEAQ. DNA of the CDR3: TGTGCCAGCAGCTTCTTAACTACCGATAGCACAGATACGCAGTATTTT. This encodes CASSFLTTDSTDTQYF.

V and J are TRBV5-5 and TRBJ1-1, with D perhaps matching TRBD1 (5 bases). In germline, CDR1 is SGHKS, CDR2 YYEKEE (reference sequence). CDR3 length: 16 residues. The V end was cut by 0 bases, the J end by 0 bases, with 12 bases between. The chain's CDR3 is CASSLAGLGMNTEAFF. The CDR3 coding sequence is TGTGCCAGCAGCTTGGCAGGGCTGGGCATGAACACTGAAGCTTTCTTT.

This clonotype qualifies as medium-sized. The chain has TRBV6-1 and TRBJ2-3, with D perhaps being TRBD1 or TRBD2 (5 bases each). V lost 6 bases, J lost 1 base, and 11 bases lay in between. CDR3 length: 14 residues. CDR1 is MNHNS, CDR2 SASEGT, per germline. DNA of the CDR3: TGTGCCAGCAGGAGGGGTGCTGGCACAGATACGCAGTATTTT. It specifies CASRRGAGTDTQYF.

This clonotype is categorized as medium-sized. The CDR3 here is CASSPLGVGKPQHF. The CDR3 bases are TGTGCCAGTAGTCCTTTGGGGGTTGGCAAGCCCCAGCATTTT. The chain links TRBV19 to TRBJ1-5; tentative D call: TRBD1 (5 bases). Germline assignment: CDR1 LNHDA and CDR2 SQIVND (reference sequence). This CDR3 is 14 amino acids long. V shed 5 bases and J shed 8 bases, with 16 bases lying between them. Combining the CDR3 with reference TRBV19 and TRBJ1-5 gives the whole variable domain DGGITQSPKYLFRKEGQNVTLSCEQNLNHDAMYWYRQDPGQGLRLIYYSQIVNDFQKGDIAEGYSVSREKKESFPLTVTSAQKNPTAFYLCASSPLGVGKPQHFGDGTRLSIL.

This clonotype was counted a few times. The chain employs TRBV7-2 and TRBJ2-1; 10 bases are shared with TRBD2. This CDR3 spans 15 amino acids. Germline V gene data show CDR1 as SGHTA and CDR2 as FQGNSA. V shed 2 bases, J shed 6 bases, and the junction held 4 bases outside the gene matches. The chain's CDR3 is CASSLLAGERNEQFF. In DNA form, the CDR3 reads TGTGCCAGCAGCTTACTAGCGGGAGAGCGCAATGAGCAGTTCTTC.

This clonotype ranks as medium-sized. The chain recombines TRBV30 with TRBJ2-7; D unclear. Germline CDR1 is GTSNPN and CDR2 is SVGIG (reference sequence). CDR3 size: 11 residues. Deletions cut 2 bases from V and 3 bases from J, with 5 bases between. CDR3 amino acids: CAWSTVYEQYF. The CDR3 nucleotides read TGTGCCTGGAGTACAGTCTACGAGCAGTACTTC.